The clone carrying this TCR beta chain occurred many times. The target antigen is unknown. Axillary draining lymph nodes of breast cancer patients supplied the node samples. This sample was included in a study of breast tumors, draining lymph nodes, adjacent tissues. Findings of the study overall: Tumor and nontumor repertoires were significantly more similar in luminal-like than in basal-like breast cancer. Data fit most tumor T cells coming from lymph node, expanding in tumor.

TCRdb reprocessed the multiplex PCR reads with MiXCR, giving one entry per CDR3 protein. The table has some 120,000 distinct CDR3 sequences, around 20% seen once. CDR1 and CDR2 from the germline V gene are SQVTM and ANQGSEA. The V gene end was trimmed by 1 base and the J gene end by 3 bases; junction bases not matched to a gene: 4. The length of the CDR3 is 15 residues. V gene TRBV29-1 combines with J gene TRBJ2-3; 10 bases map to TRBD2. The sample was axillary lymph node tissue. This receptor was taken from a female donor with breast cancer. Some clones in this sample may be carry-over from other donors' samples. The CDR3 DNA follows: TGCAGCGTTGAAGCTCTAGCGGGAGTAACAGATACGCAGTATTTT. Residues: CSVEALAGVTDTQYF.